These 22 T cell receptor beta chains were all obtained from the same sample, sequenced in a study of response to subunit inactivated influenza vaccine. MiXCR, applied by TCRdb to the RT-PCR reads, yields one record per CDR3 protein. The sample carries about 240,000 distinct CDR3 sequences, 12% recorded once. This specimen consisted of non-naive T cells sorted from PBMCs, obtained 14 to 15 days before vaccination. The receptors derive from a man between 50 and 59 years old who received an inactivated influenza vaccine.

This clonotype appeared a few times. The chain carries TRBV12-3 or TRBV12-4 and TRBJ2-1; 9 bases match TRBD1. The ends lost 4 bases at V and 4 bases at J; junction bases unmatched: 11. The CDR3 has 17 amino acids. CDR3 protein: CASSSRTGALGYNEQFF. In nucleotides, the CDR3 is TGTGCCAGCAGTTCGCGGACAGGGGCTTTGGGGTACAATGAGCAGTTCTTC.

This clonotype occurred a few times. This chain links TRBV7-9 with TRBJ2-7; D call uncertain. The length of the CDR3 is 12 residues. Between the trimmed V and J ends, which lost 5 bases and 6 bases, there was a span of 11 bases. Germline CDR1 SEHNR, CDR2 FQNEAQ (reference sequence). CDR3 residues: CASSAPVSEQYF. CDR3 sequence (DNA): TGTGCCAGCAGCGCGCCCGTGAGCGAGCAGTACTTC.

This chain connects TRBV27 to TRBJ2-7; 8 bases map to TRBD1. Germline lookup yields CDR1 MNHEY and CDR2 SMNVEV (reference sequence). Unmatched junction bases numbered 10, after V lost 6 bases and J lost 3 bases. The CDR3 is 15 amino acids. CDR3 loop: CASRYSRTGNYEQYF. CDR3 nucleotides: TGTGCCAGCAGATACTCCCGGACAGGGAACTACGAGCAGTACTTC.

A note on this clonotype: This may be a read error, as it is one base from a much larger clone. This chain links TRBV5-1 with TRBJ1-6; the D gene is possibly TRBD1 (6 bases). The ends were cut back, 2 bases at V and 10 bases at J, with 19 bases in the middle. This CDR3 spans 16 amino acids. Per germline, CDR1 SGHRS and CDR2 YFSETQ. CDR3: CASSFESGTSSSPLHF. For the CDR3, the DNA is TGCGCCAGCAGCTTCGAGTCCGGGACATCATCATCACCCCTCCACTTT.

This clonotype was observed at least ten times. The rearrangement joins TRBV12-3 or TRBV12-4 to TRBJ1-2; 8 nucleotides line up with TRBD1. V was pared by 6 bases and J by 5 bases, with 5 bases of the junction left unmatched. This CDR3 has 13 amino acids. CDR3 DNA: TGTGCCAGCAGCCCGGACAGGGTTTATGGCTACACCTTC. Translating gives CASSPDRVYGYTF.

At least ten counts were recorded for this clonotype. This chain uses TRBV6-1 with TRBJ2-2, with 12 positions matching TRBD2. V shed 6 bases and J 1 base; nucleotides not matched to a gene: 3. Germline V gives CDR1 MNHNS, CDR2 SASEGT. The CDR3 has 16 residues. CDR3 sequence: CASRTSGGQNTGELFF. Written as DNA, the CDR3 is TGTGCCAGCAGGACTAGCGGGGGACAGAACACCGGGGAGCTGTTTTTT.

This clonotype was picked up many times. The chain recombines TRBV20-1 with TRBJ2-3; D unclear. Trimming pared 3 bases from V and 2 bases from J, leaving 12 bases between. The V gene's germline CDR1 is DFQATT and CDR2 SNEGSKA (reference sequence). The CDR3 covers 14 residues. The CDR3 nucleotides are TGCAGTGCTAGTATGGCTGTCCCCACAGATACGCAGTATTTT. Protein sequence: CSASMAVPTDTQYF.

This clonotype was counted between two and nine times. This chain links TRBV6-5 with TRBJ1-5, with D tentatively TRBD1 (5 bases). Germline V gene sequence: CDR1 MNHEY, CDR2 SVGAGI. The V gene lost 2 bases and the J gene lost 4 bases, with 12 bases spanning the gap. The CDR3 has 15 residues. The CDR3 protein is CASSYSQGSNQPQHF. The CDR3 DNA is TGTGCCAGCAGTTACAGCCAGGGCTCGAATCAGCCCCAGCATTTT.

The rearrangement links TRBV4-2 to TRBJ1-5; TRBD1 agrees at 11 bases. The CDR3 runs 16 residues. In germline, CDR1 is LGHNA, CDR2 YNFKEQ. V trimming: 2 bases; J trimming: 4 bases; junction bases outside the gene matches: 4. CDR3 DNA: TGTGCCAGCAGCCAATACGGGACAGGGGGAAATCAGCCCCAGCATTTT. Translated: CASSQYGTGGNQPQHF.

V and J are TRBV7-2 and TRBJ2-2; D unresolved. V dropped 9 bases and J dropped 5 bases, with 13 bases sitting between them. Looked up from germline, CDR1 is SGHTA and CDR2 is FQGNSA. This CDR3 is built from 13 residues. The chain's CDR3 is CASSPPPTGELFF. The CDR3 DNA sequence: TGTGCCAGTTCTCCGCCCCCGACCGGGGAGCTGTTTTTT. Based on the CDR3 plus reference TRBV7-2 and TRBJ2-2, the full variable domain is GAGVSQSPSNKVTEKGKDVELRCDPISGHTALYWYRQSLGQGLEFLIYFQGNSAPDKSGLPSDRFSAERTGGSVSTLTIQRTQQEDSAVYLCASSPPPTGELFFGEGSRLTVL.

A note on this clonotype: This may come from a read error, since a much larger clone is one base off. Lacking the conserved final phenylalanine or tryptophan, this CDR3 likely reflects a read error. It is unclear where the CDR3 begins or ends on the DNA, so no DNA is shown, and the CDR3 is as TCRdb lists it. The J gene is TRBJ2-3, the V gene TRBV29-1; the table gives TRBD1 as D, unverified against the DNA. The CDR3 is made up of 13 amino acids, end residues included. CDR1 SQVTM and CDR2 ANQGSEA come from the germline V gene. CDR3 sequence: CSVDRGQTSPLRL.

This clonotype was seen only a few times. V is TRBV3-1 and J is TRBJ2-3; TRBD2 is a possible D gene (7 bases). Germline CDR1 and CDR2: LGHDT and YNNKEL (reference sequence). V lost 0 bases to trimming and J lost 1 base, with 11 bases between them. The CDR3 sequence is 16 residues long. The CDR3 DNA reads as TGTGCCAGCAGCCAAGATTGGGGGGGCCGCACAGATACGCAGTATTTT. Protein: CASSQDWGGRTDTQYF.

V gene TRBV28 combines with J gene TRBJ1-2; perhaps TRBD1 as D (5 bases). V gave up 11 bases and J gave up 3 bases, with 19 bases separating them. The germline V gene encodes CDR1 MDHEN and CDR2 SYDVKM. The CDR3 has 14 residues. The CDR3 DNA reads TGTGCCGGGGCCCCCGCAGACTATTACTATGGCTACACCTTC. Residues: CAGAPADYYYGYTF.

This clonotype was seen more than once but under ten times. V usage is TRBV5-6 and J usage is TRBJ2-5; D possibly corresponds to TRBD2 (6 bases). The CDR3 has 15 amino acids. Trimming stripped 5 bases from V and 1 base from J, with 15 bases between. Germline V gene data show CDR1 as SGHDT and CDR2 as YYEEEE. CDR3 residues: CASRLLLAPQETQYF. As DNA, the CDR3 is TGTGCCAGCAGACTTCTCCTAGCGCCCCAAGAGACCCAGTACTTC.

This clonotype was counted a few times. The chain is built from TRBV20-1 and TRBJ2-5; the D gene could be TRBD1 or TRBD2 (5 bases each). The V gene lost 5 bases and the J gene lost 3 bases, with 16 bases spanning the gap. Per the germline V gene, CDR1 is DFQATT and CDR2 is SNEGSKA (reference sequence). There are 14 residues in the CDR3. CDR3 coding DNA: TGCAGTGCTTTAAGACGGGGACGTGAAGAGACCCAGTACTTC. The encoded protein is CSALRRGREETQYF.

The J gene is TRBJ2-7, the V gene TRBV12-3 or TRBV12-4; 7 positions agree with TRBD2. The CDR3 spans 15 residues. The ends lost 6 bases at V and 3 bases at J; junction bases unmatched: 11. CDR3 region: CASSPLGGTVYEQYF. CDR3 in DNA: TGTGCCAGCAGCCCTTTGGGGGGGACCGTCTACGAGCAGTACTTC.

The chain links TRBV12-3 or TRBV12-4 to TRBJ1-1; tentative D call: TRBD1 (6 bases). The CDR3 is 15 amino acids. V lost 5 bases, J lost 0 bases, and 13 bases lay in between. The CDR3 DNA reads TGTGCCAGCAGTCCCGGGGGGGCTCTGAACACTGAAGCTTTCTTT. It encodes CASSPGGALNTEAFF.

A word on this clonotype: A read error is likely, as this CDR3 ends without the conserved phenylalanine or tryptophan. The rearrangement joins TRBV13 to TRBJ1-5, with D perhaps matching TRBD1 (5 bases). The V end was cut by 5 bases, the J end by 1 base, with 12 bases between. Germline V gives CDR1 PRHDT, CDR2 FYEKMQ (reference sequence). The CDR3 loop spans 15 amino acids. CDR3 residues: CASSQGVRSNQPQHS. As DNA, the CDR3 is TGTGCCAGCAGCCAAGGGGTTCGGAGCAATCAGCCCCAGCATTCT.

At least ten counts were recorded for this clonotype. The chain combines TRBV5-6 with TRBJ2-3, with a weak D call TRBD2 (5 bases). CDR3 size: 15 residues. CDR1 is SGHDT, CDR2 YYEEEE, per germline. The V end was cut by 0 bases, the J end by 4 bases, with 12 bases between. CDR3: CASSLVGVRADTQYF. As DNA, the CDR3 is TGTGCCAGCAGCTTGGTCGGTGTGAGGGCAGATACGCAGTATTTT.

This clonotype was seen only a few times. The chain couples TRBV7-6 to TRBJ2-2; 10 positions match TRBD2. The CDR3 spans 16 residues. The trim removed 3 bases at V and 8 bases at J, leaving 9 bases unmatched. Germline CDR1 and CDR2: SGHVS and FNYEAQ. This CDR3 reads CASSLTPGLALGELFF. As DNA, the CDR3 is TGTGCCAGCAGCTTGACACCGGGACTAGCGTTAGGGGAGCTGTTTTTT.

This clonotype was seen a few times. The chain combines TRBV12-3 or TRBV12-4 with TRBJ1-5, with D possibly matching TRBD1 (5 bases). Trimming cost V 3 bases and J 0 bases, with 12 bases left between them. This CDR3 comprises 16 residues. CDR3 sequence reads: CASSFGWGDSNQPQHF. DNA of the CDR3: TGTGCCAGCAGTTTCGGTTGGGGGGATAGCAATCAGCCCCAGCATTTT.

Ten or more counts support this clonotype. This chain uses TRBV30 with TRBJ2-1; D may match TRBD1 or TRBD2 (5 bases each). V lost 1 base to trimming and J lost 13 bases, with 17 bases between them. CDR3 size: 13 residues. Germline lookup yields CDR1 GTSNPN and CDR2 SVGIG (reference sequence). CDR3 DNA: TGTGCCTGGAGTGCCGGGACCGCAGGGTTTCAGTTCTTC. Encoded protein: CAWSAGTAGFQFF. Complete variable domain (other parts from reference TRBV30 and TRBJ2-1): SQTIHQWPATLVQPVGSPLSLECTVEGTSNPNLYWYRQAAGRGLQLLFYSVGIGQISSEVPQNLSASRPQDRQFILSSKKLLLSDSGFYLCAWSAGTAGFQFFGPGTRLTVL.